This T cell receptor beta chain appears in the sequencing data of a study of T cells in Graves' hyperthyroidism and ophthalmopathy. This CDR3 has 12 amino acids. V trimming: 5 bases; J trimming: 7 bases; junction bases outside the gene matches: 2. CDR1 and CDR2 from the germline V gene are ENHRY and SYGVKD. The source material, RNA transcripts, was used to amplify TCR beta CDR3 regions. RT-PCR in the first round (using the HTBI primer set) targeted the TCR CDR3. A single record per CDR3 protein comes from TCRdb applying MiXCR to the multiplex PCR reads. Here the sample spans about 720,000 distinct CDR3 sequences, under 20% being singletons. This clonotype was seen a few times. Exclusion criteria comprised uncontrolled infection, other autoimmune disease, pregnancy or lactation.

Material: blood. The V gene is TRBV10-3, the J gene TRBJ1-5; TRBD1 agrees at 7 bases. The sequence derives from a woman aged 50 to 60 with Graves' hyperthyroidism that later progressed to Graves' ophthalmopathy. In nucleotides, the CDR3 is TGTGCCATCAGTCCGACAGGGCAGCCCCAGCATTTT. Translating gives CAISPTGQPQHF.